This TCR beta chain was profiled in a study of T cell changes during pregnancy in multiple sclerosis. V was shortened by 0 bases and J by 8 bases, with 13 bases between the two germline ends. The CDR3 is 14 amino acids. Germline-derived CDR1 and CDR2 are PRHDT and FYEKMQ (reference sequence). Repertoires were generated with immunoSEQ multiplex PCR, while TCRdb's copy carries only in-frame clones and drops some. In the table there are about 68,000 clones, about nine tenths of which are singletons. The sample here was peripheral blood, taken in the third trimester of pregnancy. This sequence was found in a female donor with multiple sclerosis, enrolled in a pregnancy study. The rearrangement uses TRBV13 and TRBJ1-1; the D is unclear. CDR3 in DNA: TGTGCCAGCAGCTTAGGATTCAGCGTATTCGAAGCTTTCTTT. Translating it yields CASSLGFSVFEAFF. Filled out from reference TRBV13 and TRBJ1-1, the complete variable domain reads AAGVIQSPRHLIKEKRETATLKCYPIPRHDTVYWYQQGPGQDPQFLISFYEKMQSDKGSIPDRFSAQQFSDYHSELNMSSLELGDSALYFCASSLGFSVFEAFFGQGTRLTVV.